One T cell receptor (beta chain) is described in this entry. The data were obtained in a study of blood T cell repertoires in COVID-19. The wider study: Specimens from acute and convalescent COVID-19 originated in the United States, Italy and Spain. Sources were T cells, B-cell-depleted T cells, or PBMCs; the material itself was cDNA or gDNA.

Authors' analysis steps: It was from reference gene primer amplification that nucleated cell counts were estimated. Using immunoSEQ multiplex PCR, the repertoire was profiled, and TCRdb retains in-frame clones only, with some absent. V and J calls and clone size come straight from that table; D and trimming were deduced from the DNA. This table holds about 97,000 clones, roughly nine tenths found once. The specimen sequenced was peripheral blood. The sequence was collected from a man aged 45-60 years with acute or convalescent COVID-19.

The DNA of the CDR3 is TGCGCCAGCAGCTTACAGGGAGACACTGAAGCTTTCTTT. Residues: CASSLQGDTEAFF. The chain links TRBV5-1 to TRBJ1-1, with D possibly TRBD1 on 6 matching bases. The CDR3 has 13 amino acids. CDR1 is SGHRS and CDR2 is YFSETQ in the germline V gene. The V end was cut by 2 bases, the J end by 3 bases, with 8 bases between. Variable domain in full (rest from reference TRBV5-1 and TRBJ1-1): KAGVTQTPRYLIKTRGQQVTLSCSPISGHRSVSWYQQTPGQGLQFLFEYFSETQRNKGNFPGRFSGRQFSNSRSEMNVSTLELGDSALYLCASSLQGDTEAFFGQGTRLTVV.